The entry below gives a single TCR beta chain sequence along with its context. Antigen unknown. Other DNA sequences in the same sample also yield this CDR3. PCR employed 60 Vbeta and 13 Jbeta primers. Profiling relied on immunoSEQ multiplex PCR, and the TCRdb table lists in-frame clones only, not all of them. The sample holds about 140,000 clones, 60% to 80% seen once. This record belongs to a study of cytomegalovirus exposure and HLA in healthy donors. Findings and caveats of the study: Later genetic work tied a missense DCLRE1C variant to beta-chain V and J trimming.

The CDR3 is 13 residues long. V lost 2 bases and J lost 5; bases outside the gene matches: 3. Germline V gene sequence: CDR1 SGHRS, CDR2 YFSETQ. This clonotype was sampled from a young woman in good health and CMV-seronegative. J is TRBJ2-5 and V is TRBV5-1; 7 bases are shared with TRBD2. The sequencing sample was made of PBMCs. Here the CDR3 DNA reads TGCGCCAGCAGCTTAGGCGGGGGTGAGACCCAGTACTTC. It codes for CASSLGGGETQYF.